Below, 5 T cell receptor beta chains from the same sample are listed, as sequenced in a study of breast tumors, draining lymph nodes, adjacent tissues. Axillary draining lymph nodes of breast cancer patients supplied the node samples. TCRdb recomputed calls from the multiplex PCR reads with MiXCR, one row per CDR3 protein. The sample shows 200,000 or so distinct CDR3 sequences, approximately 33% of them seen only once. The specimen sequenced was axillary lymph node tissue. All receptors derive from a female donor with breast cancer. Some clones in this sample may be carry-over from other donors' samples.

This clonotype has at least ten counts. The chain couples TRBV5-1 to TRBJ2-3; TRBD2 matches 10 bases. Germline lookup yields CDR1 SGHRS and CDR2 YFSETQ. The CDR3 has 16 amino acids. The trim removed 2 bases at V and 5 bases at J, leaving 8 bases unmatched. CDR3 in amino acids: CASSLFGGTSVDTQYF. CDR3 nucleotide sequence: TGCGCCAGCAGCTTATTTGGGGGGACTAGCGTAGATACGCAGTATTTT.

This clonotype was counted ten times or more. Given the absence of the conserved phenylalanine or tryptophan at the CDR3 end, a read error is likely. The chain uses TRBV7-9 and TRBJ2-7; 9 bases align to TRBD1. Per the germline V gene, CDR1 is SEHNR and CDR2 is FQNEAQ (reference sequence). Trimming removed 5 bases from V and 5 bases from J; junction bases left unmatched: 7. There are 14 residues in the CDR3. The chain's CDR3 is CASSPRDRDDEQYL. CDR3 in DNA: TGTGCCAGCAGCCCCCGGGACAGGGACGACGAGCAGTACCTC.

This clonotype was detected many times. The chain joins TRBV5-5 to TRBJ2-3, with 13 bases that match TRBD2. Germline lookup yields CDR1 SGHKS and CDR2 YYEKEE (reference sequence). The trim removed 2 bases at V and 2 bases at J, leaving 2 bases unmatched. The CDR3 runs 16 residues. CDR3 DNA: TGTGCCAGCAGCTTACTAGCGGGGGGGCTCACAGATACGCAGTATTTT. Translating gives CASSLLAGGLTDTQYF.

With respect to this clonotype: With a much larger clone just one base away, this may be a read error. The V call is TRBV28, the J call TRBJ1-3; TRBD1 is a possible D gene (5 bases). The CDR3 has 12 residues. Germline V gene data show CDR1 as MDHEN and CDR2 as SYDVKM. CDR3 in DNA: TGTGCCAGCAAGGGGACTGGAAACACCATACATTTT. It translates to CASKGTGNTIHF. The variable domain in full, completed from reference TRBV28 and TRBJ1-3, reads DVKVTQSSRYLVKRTGEKVFLECVQDMDHENMFWYRQDPGLGLRLIYFSYDVKMKEKGDIPEGYSVSREKKERFSLILESASTNQTSMYLCASKGTGNTIHFGEGSWLTVV.

The table lists this clonotype with a few counts. It may be a read error: a sequence one base away is much more abundant. The CDR3 reads CASSATGEPFF. Written as DNA, the CDR3 is TGTGCCAGCAGCGCCACCGGGGAGCCGTTTTTT. The chain is built from TRBV11-2 and TRBJ2-2, with a weak D call TRBD2 (5 bases). This CDR3 region has 11 residues. CDR1 SGHAT and CDR2 FQNNGV come from the germline V gene.